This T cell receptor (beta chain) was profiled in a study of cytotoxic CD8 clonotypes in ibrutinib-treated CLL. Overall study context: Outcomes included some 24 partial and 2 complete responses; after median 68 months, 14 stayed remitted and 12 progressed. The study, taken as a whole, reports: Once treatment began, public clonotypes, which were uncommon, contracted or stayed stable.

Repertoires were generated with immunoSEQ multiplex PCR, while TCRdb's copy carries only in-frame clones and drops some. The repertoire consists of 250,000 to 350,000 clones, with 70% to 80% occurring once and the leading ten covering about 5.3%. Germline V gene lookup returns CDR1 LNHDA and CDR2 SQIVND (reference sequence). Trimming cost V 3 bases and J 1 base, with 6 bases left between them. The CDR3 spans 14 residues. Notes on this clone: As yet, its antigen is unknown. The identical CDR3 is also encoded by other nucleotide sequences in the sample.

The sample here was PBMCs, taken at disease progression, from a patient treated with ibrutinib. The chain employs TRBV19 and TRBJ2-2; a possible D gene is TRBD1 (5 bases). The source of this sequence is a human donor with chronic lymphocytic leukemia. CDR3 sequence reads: CASSIDRNTGELFF. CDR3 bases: TGTGCCAGTAGTATTGACAGGAACACCGGGGAGCTGTTTTTT.